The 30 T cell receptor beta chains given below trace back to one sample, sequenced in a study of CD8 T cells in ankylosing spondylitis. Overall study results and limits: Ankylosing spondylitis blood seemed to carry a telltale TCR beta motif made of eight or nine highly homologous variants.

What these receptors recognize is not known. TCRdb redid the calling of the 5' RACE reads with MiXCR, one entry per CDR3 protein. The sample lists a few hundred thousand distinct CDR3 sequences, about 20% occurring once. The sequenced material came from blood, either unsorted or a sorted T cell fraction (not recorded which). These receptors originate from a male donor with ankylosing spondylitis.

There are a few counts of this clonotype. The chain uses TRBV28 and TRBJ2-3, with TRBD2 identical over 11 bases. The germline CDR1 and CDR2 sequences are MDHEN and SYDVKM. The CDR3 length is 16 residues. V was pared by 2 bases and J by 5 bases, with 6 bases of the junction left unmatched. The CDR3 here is CASSLKLAGDEDTQYF. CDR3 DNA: TGTGCCAGCAGTTTAAAACTAGCGGGAGACGAAGATACGCAGTATTTT. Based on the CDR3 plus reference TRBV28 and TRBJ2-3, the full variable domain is DVKVTQSSRYLVKRTGEKVFLECVQDMDHENMFWYRQDPGLGLRLIYFSYDVKMKEKGDIPEGYSVSREKKERFSLILESASTNQTSMYLCASSLKLAGDEDTQYFGPGTRLTVL.

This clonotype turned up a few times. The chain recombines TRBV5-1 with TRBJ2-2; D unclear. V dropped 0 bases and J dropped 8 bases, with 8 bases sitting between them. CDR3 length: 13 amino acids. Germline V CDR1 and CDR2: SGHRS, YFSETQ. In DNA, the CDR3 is TGCGCCAGCAGCTTGGCCATGATGGGGGAGCTGTTTTTT. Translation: CASSLAMMGELFF.

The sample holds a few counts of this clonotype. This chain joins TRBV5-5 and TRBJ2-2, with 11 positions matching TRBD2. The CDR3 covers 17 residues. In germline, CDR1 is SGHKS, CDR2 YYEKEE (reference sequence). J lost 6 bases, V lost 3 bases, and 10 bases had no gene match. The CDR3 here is CASSSSPSGRRSGELFF. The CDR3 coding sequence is TGTGCCAGCAGCTCCAGTCCTAGCGGGAGGAGGTCCGGGGAGCTGTTTTTT. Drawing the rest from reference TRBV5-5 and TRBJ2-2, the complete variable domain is DAGVTQSPTHLIKTRGQQVTLRCSPISGHKSVSWYQQVLGQGPQFIFQYYEKEERGRGNFPDRFSARQFPNYSSELNVNALLLGDSALYLCASSSSPSGRRSGELFFGEGSRLTVL.

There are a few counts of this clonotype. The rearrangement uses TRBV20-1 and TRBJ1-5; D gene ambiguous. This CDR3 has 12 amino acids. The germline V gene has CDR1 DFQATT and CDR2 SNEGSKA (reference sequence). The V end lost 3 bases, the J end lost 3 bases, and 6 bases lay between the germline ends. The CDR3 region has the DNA TGCAGTGCTAGCCCCAACAATCAGCCCCAGCATTTT. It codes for CSASPNNQPQHF.

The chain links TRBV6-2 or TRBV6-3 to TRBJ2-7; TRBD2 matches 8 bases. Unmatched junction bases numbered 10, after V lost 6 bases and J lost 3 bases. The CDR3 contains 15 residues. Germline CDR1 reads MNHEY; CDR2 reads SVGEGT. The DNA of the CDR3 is TGTGCCAGCAGCAAGCGGGGGATCCCCGACTACGAGCAGTACTTC. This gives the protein CASSKRGIPDYEQYF.

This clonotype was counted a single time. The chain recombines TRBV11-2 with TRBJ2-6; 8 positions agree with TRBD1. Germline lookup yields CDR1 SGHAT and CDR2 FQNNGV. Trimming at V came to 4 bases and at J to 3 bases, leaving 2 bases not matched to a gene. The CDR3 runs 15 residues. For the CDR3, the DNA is TGTGCCAGCAGCTCCAGGGGGCTTGGGGCCAACGTCCTGACTTTC. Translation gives CASSSRGLGANVLTF.

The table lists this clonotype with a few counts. CDR3 residues: CASSRPLEADTQYF. The CDR3 coding sequence is TGTGCCAGCAGCAGGCCCCTAGAGGCAGATACGCAGTATTTT. The chain carries TRBV21-1 and TRBJ2-3; TRBD1, the D gene given by the table, was not confirmed from the DNA. TRBV21-1 corresponds to a pseudogene. The CDR3 runs 14 residues.

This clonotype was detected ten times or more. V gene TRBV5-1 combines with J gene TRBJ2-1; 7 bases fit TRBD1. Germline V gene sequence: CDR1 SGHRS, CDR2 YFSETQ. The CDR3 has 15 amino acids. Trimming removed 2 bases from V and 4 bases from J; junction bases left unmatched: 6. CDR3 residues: CASSLTGAPYNEQFF. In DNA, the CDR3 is TGCGCCAGCAGCTTAACAGGGGCCCCTTACAATGAGCAGTTCTTC. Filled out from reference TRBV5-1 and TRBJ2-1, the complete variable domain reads KAGVTQTPRYLIKTRGQQVTLSCSPISGHRSVSWYQQTPGQGLQFLFEYFSETQRNKGNFPGRFSGRQFSNSRSEMNVSTLELGDSALYLCASSLTGAPYNEQFFGPGTRLTVL.

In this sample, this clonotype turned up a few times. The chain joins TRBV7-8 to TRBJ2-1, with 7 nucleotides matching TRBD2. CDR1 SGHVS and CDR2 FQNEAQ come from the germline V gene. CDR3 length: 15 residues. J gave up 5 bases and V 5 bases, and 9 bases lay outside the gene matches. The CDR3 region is CASSVRLAAHNEQFF. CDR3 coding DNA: TGTGCCAGCAGCGTCCGACTAGCCGCGCACAATGAGCAGTTCTTC.

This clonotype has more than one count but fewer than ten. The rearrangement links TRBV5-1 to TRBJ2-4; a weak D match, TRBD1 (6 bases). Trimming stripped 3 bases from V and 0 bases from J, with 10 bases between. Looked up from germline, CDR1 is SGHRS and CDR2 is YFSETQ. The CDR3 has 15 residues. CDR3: CASSWGQLAKNIQYF. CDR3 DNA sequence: TGCGCCAGCAGCTGGGGACAATTAGCCAAAAACATTCAGTACTTC.

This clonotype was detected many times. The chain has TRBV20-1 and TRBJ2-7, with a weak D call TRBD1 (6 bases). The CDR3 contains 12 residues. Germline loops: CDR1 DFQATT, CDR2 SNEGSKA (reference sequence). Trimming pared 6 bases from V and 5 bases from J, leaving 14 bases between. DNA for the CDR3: TGCAGTGCCATCATACAGGGAGACGAGCAGTACTTC. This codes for CSAIIQGDEQYF.

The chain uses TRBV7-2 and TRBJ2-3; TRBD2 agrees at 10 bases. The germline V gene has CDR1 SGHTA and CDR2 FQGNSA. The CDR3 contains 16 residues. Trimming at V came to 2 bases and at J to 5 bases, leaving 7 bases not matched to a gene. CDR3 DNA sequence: TGTGCCAGCAGCTTATCCCTAGCGGGAGCCCAAGATACGCAGTATTTT. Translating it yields CASSLSLAGAQDTQYF.

The CDR3 bases are TGCAGTGCTAGACACCCGACTAGCGGGAGTGCAGATACGCAGTATTTT. Translation: CSARHPTSGSADTQYF. V usage is TRBV20-1 and J usage is TRBJ2-3; 12 bases fit TRBD2. Looked up from germline, CDR1 is DFQATT and CDR2 is SNEGSKA (reference sequence). V trimming: 2 bases; J trimming: 4 bases; junction bases outside the gene matches: 7. This CDR3 region has 16 residues.

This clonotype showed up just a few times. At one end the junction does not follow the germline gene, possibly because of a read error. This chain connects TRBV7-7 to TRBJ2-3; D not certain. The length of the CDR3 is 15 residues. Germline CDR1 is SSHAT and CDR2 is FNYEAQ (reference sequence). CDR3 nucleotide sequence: TGTGCTAGCAGCTTAGGCGTAACCTACACAGATACGCAGTATTTT. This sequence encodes CASSLGVTYTDTQYF.

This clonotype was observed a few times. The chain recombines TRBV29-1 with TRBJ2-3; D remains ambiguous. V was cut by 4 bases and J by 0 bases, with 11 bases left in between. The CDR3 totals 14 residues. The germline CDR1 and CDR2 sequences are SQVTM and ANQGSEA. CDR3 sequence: CSVAVTSSTDTQYF. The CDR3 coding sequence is TGCAGCGTTGCCGTTACCTCTAGCACAGATACGCAGTATTTT.

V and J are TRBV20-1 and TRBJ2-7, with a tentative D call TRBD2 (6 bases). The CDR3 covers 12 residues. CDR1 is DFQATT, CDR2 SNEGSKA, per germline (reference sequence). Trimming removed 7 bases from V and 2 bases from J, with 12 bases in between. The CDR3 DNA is TGCAGTGTTCGGACGGGGGCCTACGAGCAGTACTTC. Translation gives CSVRTGAYEQYF.

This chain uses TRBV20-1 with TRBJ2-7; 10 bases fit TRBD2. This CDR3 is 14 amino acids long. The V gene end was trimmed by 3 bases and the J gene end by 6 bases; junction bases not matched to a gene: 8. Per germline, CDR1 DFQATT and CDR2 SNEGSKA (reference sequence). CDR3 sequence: CSARPRLAGSEQYF. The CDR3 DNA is TGCAGTGCTAGGCCCCGACTAGCGGGCAGCGAGCAGTACTTC.

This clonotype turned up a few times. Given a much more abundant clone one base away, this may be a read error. The CDR3 coding sequence is TGTGCCAGCAGCTCCAGGAGCTCCTACAATGAGCAGTTCTTC. Its protein product is CASSSRSSYNEQFF. The chain carries TRBV7-3 and TRBJ2-1, with D unclear. V lost 4 bases and J 0 bases, leaving 7 bases between the germline ends. The CDR3 is 14 residues long. The germline V gene encodes CDR1 SGHTA and CDR2 FQGTGA.

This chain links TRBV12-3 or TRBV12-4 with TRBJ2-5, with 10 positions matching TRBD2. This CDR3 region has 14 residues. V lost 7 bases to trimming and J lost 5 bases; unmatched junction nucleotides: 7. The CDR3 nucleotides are TGTGCCAGCACCTTACTAGCGGGATTTGAGACCCAGTACTTC. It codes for CASTLLAGFETQYF.

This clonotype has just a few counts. The CDR3 reads CASRERIGDDEQFF. The CDR3 region has the DNA TGTGCCAGCAGAGAGCGAATTGGGGATGATGAGCAGTTCTTC. The chain recombines TRBV12-3 or TRBV12-4 with TRBJ2-1, with D uncertain. CDR3 length equals 14 residues. Trimming cost V 6 bases and J 8 bases, with 17 bases left between them.

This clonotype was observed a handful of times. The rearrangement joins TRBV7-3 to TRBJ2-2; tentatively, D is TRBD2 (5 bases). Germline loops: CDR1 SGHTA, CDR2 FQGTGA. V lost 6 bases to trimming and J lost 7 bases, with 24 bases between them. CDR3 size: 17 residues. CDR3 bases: TGTGCCAGCAGTAAATACCCGGGATCACAGAGGGACGGGGAGCTGTTTTTT. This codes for CASSKYPGSQRDGELFF. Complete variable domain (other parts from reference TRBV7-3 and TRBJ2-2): GAGVSQTPSNKVTEKGKYVELRCDPISGHTALYWYRQSLGQGPEFLIYFQGTGAADDSGLPNDRFFAVRPEGSVSTLKIQRTERGDSAVYLCASSKYPGSQRDGELFFGEGSRLTVL.

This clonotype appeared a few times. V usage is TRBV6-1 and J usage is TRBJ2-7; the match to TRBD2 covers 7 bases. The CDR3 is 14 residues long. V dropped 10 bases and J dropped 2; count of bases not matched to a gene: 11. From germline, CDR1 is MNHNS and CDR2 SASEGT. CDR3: CAKKWGLSTYEQYF. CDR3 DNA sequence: TGTGCCAAAAAATGGGGACTATCGACCTACGAGCAGTACTTC.

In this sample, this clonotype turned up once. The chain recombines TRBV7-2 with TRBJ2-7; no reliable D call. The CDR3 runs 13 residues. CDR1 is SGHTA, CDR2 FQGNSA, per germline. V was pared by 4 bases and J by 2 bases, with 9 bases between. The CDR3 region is CASSWSPPYEQYF. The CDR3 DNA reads TGTGCCAGCAGCTGGTCACCCCCCTACGAGCAGTACTTC.

CDR3 region: CASSAGTGYSPLHF. In DNA form, the CDR3 reads TGCGCCAGCAGCGCGGGGACAGGGTATTCACCCCTCCACTTT. The chain is built from TRBV5-1 and TRBJ1-6; 9 nucleotides agree with TRBD1. The CDR3 is made up of 14 amino acids. The J segment lost 8 bases and the V segment lost 4 bases, leaving 4 bases of the junction unmatched. The germline V gene has CDR1 SGHRS and CDR2 YFSETQ.

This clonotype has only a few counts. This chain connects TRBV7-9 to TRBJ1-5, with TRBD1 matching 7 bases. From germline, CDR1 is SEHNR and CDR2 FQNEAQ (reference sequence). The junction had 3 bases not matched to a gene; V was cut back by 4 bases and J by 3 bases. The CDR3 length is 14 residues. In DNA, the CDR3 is TGTGCCAGCAGCTCCGGACAGGTCAATCAGCCCCAGCATTTT. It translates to CASSSGQVNQPQHF.

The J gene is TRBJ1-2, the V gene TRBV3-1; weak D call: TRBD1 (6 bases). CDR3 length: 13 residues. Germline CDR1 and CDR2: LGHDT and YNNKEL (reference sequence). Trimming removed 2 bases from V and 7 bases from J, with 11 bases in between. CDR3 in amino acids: CASSQQGLLGYTF. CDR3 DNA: TGTGCCAGCAGCCAACAGGGGCTCCTTGGCTACACCTTC.

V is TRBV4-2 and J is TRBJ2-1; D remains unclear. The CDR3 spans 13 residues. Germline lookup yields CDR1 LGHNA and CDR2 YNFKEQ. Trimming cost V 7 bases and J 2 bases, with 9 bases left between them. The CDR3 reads CASTRTPYNEQFF. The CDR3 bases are TGTGCCAGCACCAGGACCCCCTACAATGAGCAGTTCTTC.

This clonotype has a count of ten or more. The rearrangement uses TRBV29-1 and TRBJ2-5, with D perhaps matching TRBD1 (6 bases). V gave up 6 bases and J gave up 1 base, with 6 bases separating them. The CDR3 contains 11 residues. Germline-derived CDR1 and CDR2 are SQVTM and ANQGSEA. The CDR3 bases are TGCAGCGTGGACAGCCAAGAGACCCAGTACTTC. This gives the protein CSVDSQETQYF.

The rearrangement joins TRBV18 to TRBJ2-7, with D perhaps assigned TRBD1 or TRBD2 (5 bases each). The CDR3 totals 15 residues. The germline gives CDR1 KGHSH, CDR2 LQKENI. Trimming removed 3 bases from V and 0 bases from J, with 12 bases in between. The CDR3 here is CASSPGTESSYEQYF. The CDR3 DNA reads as TGTGCCAGCTCACCCGGGACCGAGAGCTCCTACGAGCAGTACTTC.

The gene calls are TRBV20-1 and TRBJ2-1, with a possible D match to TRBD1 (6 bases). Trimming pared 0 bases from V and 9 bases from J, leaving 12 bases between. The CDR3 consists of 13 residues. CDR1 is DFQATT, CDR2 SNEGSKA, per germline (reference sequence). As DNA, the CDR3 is TGCAGTGCTAGAGATGCCAGGGGTACTGAGCAGTTCTTC. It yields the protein CSARDARGTEQFF.